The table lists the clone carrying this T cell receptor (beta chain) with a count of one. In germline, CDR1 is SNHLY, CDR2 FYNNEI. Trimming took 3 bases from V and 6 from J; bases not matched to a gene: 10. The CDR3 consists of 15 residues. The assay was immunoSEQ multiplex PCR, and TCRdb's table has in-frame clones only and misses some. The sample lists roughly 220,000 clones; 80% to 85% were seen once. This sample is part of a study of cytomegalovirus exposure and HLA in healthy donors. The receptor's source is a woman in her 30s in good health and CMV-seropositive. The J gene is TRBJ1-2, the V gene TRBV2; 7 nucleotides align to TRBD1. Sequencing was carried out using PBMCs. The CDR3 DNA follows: TGTGCCAGCAGTGAGGACAGGAATTTCGTAGATGGCTACACCTTC. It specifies CASSEDRNFVDGYTF.